What follows is one T cell receptor (beta chain) and its context. As handled by the study authors: Reference gene primer amplification gave estimated nucleated cell counts. The repertoire was sequenced with immunoSEQ multiplex PCR; TCRdb's copy has only in-frame clones and lacks some. The V and J calls and the clone size are those of that table, but D and trimming were determined from the DNA. Of some 29,000 clones listed, under 85% were seen once; the top ten hold over 30%. The data derive from a study of blood T cell repertoires in COVID-19. Across the study: COVID-19 samples from acute and convalescent phases originated in the United States, Italy and Spain.

Per germline, CDR1 MDHEN and CDR2 SYDVKM. V lost 10 bases to trimming and J lost 11 bases, with 15 bases between them. The CDR3 loop spans 11 amino acids. The chain links TRBV28 to TRBJ2-4; D remains unclear. This TCR was recovered from a man in his 70s with acute or convalescent COVID-19. The specimen was peripheral blood. The chain's CDR3 is CATPFGCLQYF. CDR3 in DNA: TGTGCCACCCCCTTCGGGTGTCTTCAGTACTTC.